Presented here are 18 T cell receptor beta chains from one specimen sequenced in a study of monozygotic twins with inflammatory bowel disease. TCRdb reprocessed the 5' RACE reads, with one entry per CDR3 protein and no DNA. Here the sample table reports a few hundred thousand distinct CDR3 sequences. The sample taken for sequencing was blood. The source is a human donor with ulcerative colitis or Crohn's disease, or a healthy co-twin of an affected twin (not recorded which).

The chain recombines TRBV20-1 with TRBJ2-2. CDR1 is DFQATT, CDR2 SNEGSKA, per germline (reference sequence). There are 15 residues in the CDR3. CDR3: CSAIRSNPNTGELFF.

The rearrangement uses TRBV4-1 and TRBJ1-3. The CDR3 loop spans 15 amino acids. Germline loops: CDR1 MGHRA, CDR2 YSYEKL. CDR3 in amino acids: CASSLFEDAGNTIYF.

V usage is TRBV6-4 and J usage is TRBJ2-5; TCRdb outputs TRBD2, but without DNA this stays unchecked. Germline CDR1 reads MRHNA; CDR2 reads SNTAGT. CDR3 length: 16 amino acids. Here the CDR3 reads CASRTTSGGDQETQYF.

The chain carries TRBV5-1 and TRBJ2-7; lacking DNA, the TRBD2 call made by TCRdb goes unchecked. The germline V gene encodes CDR1 SGHRS and CDR2 YFSETQ. The CDR3 contains 17 residues. The chain's CDR3 is CASSLFTSGGLSYEQYF.

This chain joins TRBV7-2 and TRBJ2-5. Germline CDR1 is SGHTA and CDR2 is FQGNSA. The CDR3 contains 14 residues. This CDR3 reads CASSRSGAQETQYF.

The V call is TRBV6-2 or TRBV6-3, the J call TRBJ1-5; the D call of TRBD1 rests on TCRdb alone, since no DNA is present to check it. Looked up from germline, CDR1 is MNHEY and CDR2 is SVGEGT. The length of the CDR3 is 16 residues. The CDR3 sequence: CASSYSGQGIWQPQHF.

The chain links TRBV12-3 or TRBV12-4 to TRBJ2-7; TCRdb's D gene call, TRBD1, goes unchecked for lack of DNA. The CDR3 consists of 14 residues. The CDR3 sequence is CASSLTSRGYEQYF.

V gene TRBV3-1 combines with J gene TRBJ1-1; TCRdb gives TRBD1 as the D gene, but with no DNA this cannot be confirmed. CDR3 length: 14 amino acids. Germline V gives CDR1 LGHDT, CDR2 YNNKEL (reference sequence). The CDR3 reads CASRRQGARTEAFF. The full variable domain, rest sourced from reference TRBV3-1 and TRBJ1-1, is DTAVSQTPKYLVTQMGNDKSIKCEQNLGHDTMYWYKQDSKKFLKIMFSYNNKELIINETVPNRFSPKSPDKAHLNLHINSLELGDSAVYFCASRRQGARTEAFFGQGTRLTVV.

The chain recombines TRBV12-3 or TRBV12-4 with TRBJ2-7. CDR3 size: 13 residues. This chain's CDR3 is CASSLGRSYEQYF.

The chain recombines TRBV7-3 with TRBJ1-6. The CDR3 length is 15 residues. The germline gives CDR1 SGHTA, CDR2 FQGTGA. The CDR3 loop reads CASSPSHGGNSPLHF.

V gene TRBV7-6 combines with J gene TRBJ2-5; TCRdb indicates TRBD1, and absent DNA this call remains unverified. The CDR3 contains 15 residues. Germline CDR1 is SGHVS and CDR2 is FNYEAQ. CDR3 protein: CASSLGQGAGETQYF.

V and J are TRBV5-1 and TRBJ2-1; the TCRdb D gene call, TRBD1, has no DNA to confirm it. This CDR3 is built from 15 residues. Germline V gene data show CDR1 as SGHRS and CDR2 as YFSETQ. This CDR3 reads CASSFGQGDLNEQFF.

This chain joins TRBV6-5 and TRBJ2-5; TCRdb's D call, TRBD2, is unchecked because there is no DNA. Germline-derived CDR1 and CDR2 are MNHEY and SVGAGI. There are 16 residues in the CDR3. The CDR3 sequence: CASSYYRGGFQETQYF.

This chain uses TRBV11-2 with TRBJ2-5. Germline V CDR1 and CDR2: SGHAT, FQNNGV. CDR3 length: 15 amino acids. CDR3 protein: CASSLARRFQETQYF.

The chain has TRBV5-1 and TRBJ1-6. Germline loops: CDR1 SGHRS, CDR2 YFSETQ. The CDR3 is 12 residues long. The CDR3 spells CASSLTDSPLHF.

The chain recombines TRBV7-3 with TRBJ2-5; no DNA is available, so the TRBD1 call from TCRdb remains unchecked. Germline CDR1 reads SGHTA; CDR2 reads FQGTGA. The CDR3 is 15 residues long. The CDR3 loop reads CASSFRQGAAETQYF. Complete variable domain (other parts from reference TRBV7-3 and TRBJ2-5): GAGVSQTPSNKVTEKGKYVELRCDPISGHTALYWYRQSLGQGPEFLIYFQGTGAADDSGLPNDRFFAVRPEGSVSTLKIQRTERGDSAVYLCASSFRQGAAETQYFGPGTRLLVL.

The chain employs TRBV4-3 and TRBJ2-5; TCRdb designates TRBD2, a call that cannot be tested without DNA. The CDR3 covers 16 residues. Germline CDR1 LGHNA, CDR2 YSLEER. The CDR3 loop is CASSQGTSGGLQTQYF.

The chain carries TRBV20-1 and TRBJ1-1. This CDR3 spans 13 amino acids. Germline CDR1 DFQATT, CDR2 SNEGSKA (reference sequence). The CDR3 spells CSAPKTGNTEAFF.